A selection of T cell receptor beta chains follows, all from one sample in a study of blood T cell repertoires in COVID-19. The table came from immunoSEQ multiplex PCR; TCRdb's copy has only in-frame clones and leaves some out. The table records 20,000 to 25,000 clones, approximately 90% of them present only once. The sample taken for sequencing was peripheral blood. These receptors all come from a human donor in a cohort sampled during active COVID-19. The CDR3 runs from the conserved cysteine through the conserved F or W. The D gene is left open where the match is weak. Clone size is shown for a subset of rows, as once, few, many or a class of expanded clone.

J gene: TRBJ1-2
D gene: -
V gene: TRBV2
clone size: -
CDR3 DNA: TGTGCCAGCAGCCAACATGAAAACTATGGCTACACCTTC
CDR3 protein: CASSQHENYGYTF

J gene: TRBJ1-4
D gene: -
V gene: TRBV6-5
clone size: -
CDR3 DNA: TGTGCCAGCAGTTACGGGAGACGGAGTAATGAAAAACTGTTTTTT
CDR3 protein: CASSYGRRSNEKLFF

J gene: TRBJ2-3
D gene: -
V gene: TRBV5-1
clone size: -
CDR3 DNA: TGCGCCAGCAGCTTGGGAGGGAACGACGCAGATACGCAGTATTTT
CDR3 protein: CASSLGGNDADTQYF

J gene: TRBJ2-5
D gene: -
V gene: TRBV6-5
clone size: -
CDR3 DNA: TGTGCCAGCAGTTCCGGAGTTTACCAAGAGACCCAGTACTTC
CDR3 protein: CASSSGVYQETQYF

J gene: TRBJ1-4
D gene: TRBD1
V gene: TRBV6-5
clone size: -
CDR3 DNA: TGTGCCAGCAGTTACCGAGGGACAGGGGGTGAAAAACTGTTTTTT
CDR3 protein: CASSYRGTGGEKLFF

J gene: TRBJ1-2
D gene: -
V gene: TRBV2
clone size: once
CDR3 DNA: TGTGCCAGCAGTGAGGGGGGATATGGCTACACCTTC
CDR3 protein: CASSEGGYGYTF

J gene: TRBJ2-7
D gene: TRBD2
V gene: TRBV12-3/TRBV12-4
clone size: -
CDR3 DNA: TGTGCCAGCACCTTGGGGGGGAACGAGCAGTACTTC
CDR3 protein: CASTLGGNEQYF

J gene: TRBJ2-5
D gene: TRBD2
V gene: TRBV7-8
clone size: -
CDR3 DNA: TGTGCCAGCAGCTTCGGGGGGGCTAAAGAGACCCAGTACTTC
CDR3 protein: CASSFGGAKETQYF

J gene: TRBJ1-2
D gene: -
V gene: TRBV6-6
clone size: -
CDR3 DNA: TGTGCCAGCAGTTACGGCGGATCAGGGGACTATGGCTACACCTTC
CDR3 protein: CASSYGGSGDYGYTF

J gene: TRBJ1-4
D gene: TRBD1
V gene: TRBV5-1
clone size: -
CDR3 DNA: TGCGCCAGCAGTTTCCAGGGGGCAGGAAATGAAAAACTGTTTTTT
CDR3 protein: CASSFQGAGNEKLFF